These 2 T cell receptor beta chains were all obtained from the same sample, sequenced in a study of blood T cells in healthy people across ages. A second about 7 to 11 cycle PCR used barcoded and J-beta primers. TCRdb re-called the 5' RACE reads with MiXCR, one entry per CDR3 protein. The data hold around 2 million distinct CDR3 sequences, with approximately 40% observed a single time. Sample: blood. These receptors were obtained from a human donor in good health.

In its sample, this clonotype was seen a few times. The chain is built from TRBV2 and TRBJ2-6; D uncertain. The germline CDR1 and CDR2 sequences are SNHLY and FYNNEI. Between the trimmed V and J ends, which lost 4 bases and 0 bases, there was a span of 4 bases. CDR3 length equals 14 residues. CDR3 nucleotides: TGTGCCAGCAGTGGATTCTCTGGGGCCAACGTCCTGACTTTC. It specifies CASSGFSGANVLTF.

The V call is TRBV6-5, the J call TRBJ1-2; 7 bases align to TRBD1. The CDR3 consists of 15 residues. The germline CDR1 and CDR2 sequences are MNHEY and SVGAGI. After removal of 5 bases from V and 0 bases from J, the junction contained 6 bases not matched to a gene. The CDR3 sequence is CASSRPGGSNYGYTF. DNA of the CDR3: TGTGCCAGCAGTCGCCCAGGGGGATCTAACTATGGCTACACCTTC.